This T cell receptor beta chain was obtained from a study of cytomegalovirus exposure and HLA in healthy donors. General study points: High specificity and sensitivity for cytomegalovirus status were reported for the classifier. Among TCR sequences, most were rare, though some public TCRs appeared in many donors. Subsequent analysis of the 100 to 150 validation repertoires found a tendency for first-cohort TCR clusters to co-occur.

This CDR3 contains 16 residues. The V end was cut by 2 bases, the J end by 4 bases, with 17 bases between. Germline assignment: CDR1 LNHDA and CDR2 SQIVND (reference sequence). Concerning this clone itself: The antigen is undetermined.

TCRdb keeps only in-frame clones here, not all; method: immunoSEQ multiplex PCR. The sample contains under 100,000 clones, approximately 96% of which appear only once. The chain employs TRBV19 and TRBJ1-2; tentative D call: TRBD1 (6 bases). Sequenced material: PBMCs. This receptor was obtained from a man aged 18 to 30 in good health and CMV-seronegative. CDR3 amino acids: CASSIYPEDSLYGYTF. As DNA, the CDR3 is TGTGCCAGTAGTATATACCCCGAGGACAGCCTCTATGGCTACACCTTC.